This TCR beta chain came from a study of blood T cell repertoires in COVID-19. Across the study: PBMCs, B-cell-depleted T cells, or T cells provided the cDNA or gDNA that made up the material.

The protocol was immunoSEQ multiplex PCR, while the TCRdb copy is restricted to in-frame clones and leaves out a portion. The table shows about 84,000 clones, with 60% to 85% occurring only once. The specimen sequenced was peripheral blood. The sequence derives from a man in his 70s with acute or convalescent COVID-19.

For the CDR3, the DNA is TGCGCCAGCAGCTTGGAATTAGAAAGGGACAGGCGGGATGAGCAGTTCTTC. This sequence encodes CASSLELERDRRDEQFF. The chain links TRBV5-1 to TRBJ2-1; TRBD1 aligns across 8 bases. The CDR3 is made up of 17 amino acids. Per germline, CDR1 SGHRS and CDR2 YFSETQ. V dropped 0 bases and J dropped 8; count of bases not matched to a gene: 13. The whole variable domain, filled in from reference TRBV5-1 and TRBJ2-1, reads KAGVTQTPRYLIKTRGQQVTLSCSPISGHRSVSWYQQTPGQGLQFLFEYFSETQRNKGNFPGRFSGRQFSNSRSEMNVSTLELGDSALYLCASSLELERDRRDEQFFGPGTRLTVL.